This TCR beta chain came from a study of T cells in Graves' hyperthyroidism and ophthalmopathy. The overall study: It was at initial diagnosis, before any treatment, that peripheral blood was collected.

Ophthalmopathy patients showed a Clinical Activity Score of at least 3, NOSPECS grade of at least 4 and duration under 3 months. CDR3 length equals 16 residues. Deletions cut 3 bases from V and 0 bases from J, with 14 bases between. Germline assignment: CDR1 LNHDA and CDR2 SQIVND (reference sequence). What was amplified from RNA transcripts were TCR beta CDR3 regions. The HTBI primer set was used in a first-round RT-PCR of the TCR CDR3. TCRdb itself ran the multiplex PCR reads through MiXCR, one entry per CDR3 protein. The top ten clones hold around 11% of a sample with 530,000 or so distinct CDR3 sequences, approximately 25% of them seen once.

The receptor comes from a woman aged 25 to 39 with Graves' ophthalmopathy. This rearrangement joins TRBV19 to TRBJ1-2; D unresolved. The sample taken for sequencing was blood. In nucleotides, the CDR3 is TGTGCCAGTAGTATGGGAGGCGGAACGTCTAACTATGGCTACACCTTC. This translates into CASSMGGGTSNYGYTF.